Given below is one TCR beta chain in context. CDR1 is SGHTA and CDR2 is FQGNSA in the germline V gene. There are 13 residues in the CDR3. Unmatched junction bases numbered 4, after V lost 5 bases and J lost 4 bases. This table comes from immunoSEQ multiplex PCR, and its TCRdb copy is limited to in-frame clones, with some not included. The table records roughly 260,000 clones, roughly 84% of them present only once. This entry comes from a study of blood T cell repertoires in COVID-19. This clonotype was sampled from a woman aged 18-29 years with acute or convalescent COVID-19. The rearrangement joins TRBV7-2 to TRBJ1-2; 7 bases are a match to TRBD1. The sequenced material came from peripheral blood. The CDR3 here is CASSLGGGYGYTF. The CDR3 bases are TGTGCCAGCAGCCTAGGGGGCGGCTATGGCTACACCTTC.